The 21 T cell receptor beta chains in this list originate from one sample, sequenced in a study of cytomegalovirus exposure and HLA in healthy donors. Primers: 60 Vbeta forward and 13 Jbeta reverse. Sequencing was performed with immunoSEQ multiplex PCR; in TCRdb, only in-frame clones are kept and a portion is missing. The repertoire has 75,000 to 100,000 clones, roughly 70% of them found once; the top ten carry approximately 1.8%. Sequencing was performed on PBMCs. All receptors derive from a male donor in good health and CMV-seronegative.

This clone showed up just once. CDR3 sequence (DNA): TGTGCCAGTCTCCGGGACAGGGACACTGAAGCTTTCTTT. Amino acids: CASLRDRDTEAFF. The chain carries TRBV19 and TRBJ1-1; 9 nucleotides agree with TRBD1. V was clipped by 8 bases and J by 3 bases; unmatched bases: 4. The germline V gene encodes CDR1 LNHDA and CDR2 SQIVND (reference sequence). This CDR3 spans 13 amino acids.

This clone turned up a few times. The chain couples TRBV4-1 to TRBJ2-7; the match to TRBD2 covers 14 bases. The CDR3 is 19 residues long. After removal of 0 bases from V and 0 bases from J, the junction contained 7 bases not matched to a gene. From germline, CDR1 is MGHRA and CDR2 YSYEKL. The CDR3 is CASSQDGGLAGVPSYEQYF. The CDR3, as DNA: TGCGCCAGCAGCCAAGATGGGGGACTAGCGGGAGTGCCCTCCTACGAGCAGTACTTC.

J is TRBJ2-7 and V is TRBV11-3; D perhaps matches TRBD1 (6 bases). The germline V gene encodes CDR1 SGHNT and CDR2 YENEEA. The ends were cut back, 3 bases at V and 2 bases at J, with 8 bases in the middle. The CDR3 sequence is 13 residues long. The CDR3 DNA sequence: TGTGCCAGCAGCTTCAGGGGTCCCTACGAGCAGTACTTC. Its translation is CASSFRGPYEQYF.

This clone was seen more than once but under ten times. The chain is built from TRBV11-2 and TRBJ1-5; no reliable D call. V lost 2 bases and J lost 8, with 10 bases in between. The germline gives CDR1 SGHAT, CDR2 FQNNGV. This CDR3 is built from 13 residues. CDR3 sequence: CASSLISTEPQHF. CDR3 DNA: TGTGCCAGCAGCTTAATTAGTACAGAGCCCCAGCATTTT.

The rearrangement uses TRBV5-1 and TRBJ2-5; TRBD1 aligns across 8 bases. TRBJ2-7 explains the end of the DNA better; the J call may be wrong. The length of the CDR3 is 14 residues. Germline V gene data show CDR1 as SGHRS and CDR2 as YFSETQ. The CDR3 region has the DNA TGCGCCAGCAGCGCCCGGGACAGGACCTACGAGCAGTACTTC. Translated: CASSARDRTYEQYF.

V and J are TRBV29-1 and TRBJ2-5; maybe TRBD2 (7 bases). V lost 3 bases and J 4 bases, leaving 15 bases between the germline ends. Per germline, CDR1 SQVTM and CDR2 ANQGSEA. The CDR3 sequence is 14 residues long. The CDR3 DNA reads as TGCAGCGTTGACCTAACAGGGAGGGGAGAGACCCAGTACTTC. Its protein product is CSVDLTGRGETQYF.

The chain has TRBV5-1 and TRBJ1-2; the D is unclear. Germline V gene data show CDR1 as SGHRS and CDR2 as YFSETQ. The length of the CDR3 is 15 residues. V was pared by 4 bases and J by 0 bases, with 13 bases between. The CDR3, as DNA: TGCGCCAGCAGCGTAGGTGGCGGGACTAACTATGGCTACACCTTC. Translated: CASSVGGGTNYGYTF.

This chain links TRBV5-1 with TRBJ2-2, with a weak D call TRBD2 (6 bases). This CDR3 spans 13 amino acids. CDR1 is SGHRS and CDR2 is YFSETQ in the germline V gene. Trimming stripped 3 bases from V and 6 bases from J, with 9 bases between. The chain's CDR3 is CASSWGLAGELFF. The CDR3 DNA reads TGCGCCAGCAGCTGGGGACTGGCCGGGGAGCTGTTTTTT.

DNA for the CDR3: TGTGCCAGCAGTGATAGCGGCCCGAAATCCTACAATGAGCAGTTCTTC. It specifies CASSDSGPKSYNEQFF. This chain connects TRBV25-1 to TRBJ2-1; D may be TRBD2 (6 bases). This CDR3 has 16 residues. The V and J ends lost 3 bases and 1 base respectively, with 13 bases between them. From germline, CDR1 is MGHDK and CDR2 SYGVNS.

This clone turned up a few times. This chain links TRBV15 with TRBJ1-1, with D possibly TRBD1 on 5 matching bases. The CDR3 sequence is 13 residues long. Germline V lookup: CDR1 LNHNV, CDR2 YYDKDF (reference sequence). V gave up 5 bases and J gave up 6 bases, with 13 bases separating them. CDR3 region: CATSPGFRAEAFF. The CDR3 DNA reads TGTGCCACCAGCCCAGGGTTTAGGGCTGAAGCTTTCTTT.

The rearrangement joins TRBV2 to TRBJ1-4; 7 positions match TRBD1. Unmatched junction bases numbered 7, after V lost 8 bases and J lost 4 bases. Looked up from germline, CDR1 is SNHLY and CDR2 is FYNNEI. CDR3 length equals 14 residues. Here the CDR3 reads CASEWGDSNEKLFF. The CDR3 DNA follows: TGTGCCAGCGAGTGGGGGGACAGTAATGAAAAACTGTTTTTT.

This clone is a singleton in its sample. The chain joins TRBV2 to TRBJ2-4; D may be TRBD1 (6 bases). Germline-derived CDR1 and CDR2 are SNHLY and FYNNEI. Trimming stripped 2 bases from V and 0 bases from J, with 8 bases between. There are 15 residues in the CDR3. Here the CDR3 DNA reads TGTGCCAGCAGTGAACAGGGGCTAGCCAAAAACATTCAGTACTTC. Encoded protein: CASSEQGLAKNIQYF.

The CDR3 loop is CSVNTGGTDETQYF. The CDR3 nucleotides read TGCAGCGTCAATACAGGGGGCACCGACGAGACCCAGTACTTC. The chain couples TRBV29-1 to TRBJ2-5, with 9 nucleotides matching TRBD1. CDR1 and CDR2 from the germline V gene are SQVTM and ANQGSEA. The V gene end was trimmed by 6 bases and the J gene end by 5 bases; junction bases not matched to a gene: 10. CDR3 size: 14 residues.

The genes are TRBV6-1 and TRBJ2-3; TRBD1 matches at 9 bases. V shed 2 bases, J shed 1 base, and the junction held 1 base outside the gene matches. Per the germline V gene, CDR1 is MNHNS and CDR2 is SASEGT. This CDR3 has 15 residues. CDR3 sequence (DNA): TGTGCCAGCAGTGAACGGGACAGGGGCACAGATACGCAGTATTTT. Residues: CASSERDRGTDTQYF.

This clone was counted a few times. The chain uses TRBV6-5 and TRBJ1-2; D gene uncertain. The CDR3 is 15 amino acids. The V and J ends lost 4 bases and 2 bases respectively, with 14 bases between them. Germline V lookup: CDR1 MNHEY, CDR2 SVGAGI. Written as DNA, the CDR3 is TGTGCCAGCAGTTCTCGAGAGGTCTTCAACTATGGCTACACCTTC. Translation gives CASSSREVFNYGYTF.

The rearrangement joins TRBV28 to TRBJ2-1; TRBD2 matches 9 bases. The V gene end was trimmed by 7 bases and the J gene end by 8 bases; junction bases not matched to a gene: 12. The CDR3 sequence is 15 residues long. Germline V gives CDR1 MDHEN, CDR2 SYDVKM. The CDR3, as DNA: TGTGCCAGCATCGGGGGGATGGGACTAGCAGATGAGCAGTTCTTC. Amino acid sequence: CASIGGMGLADEQFF.

The CDR3 DNA follows: TGTGCCAGCAGAGACCCGTATCGGGACACCCTAACGAACACCGGGGAGCTGTTTTTT. This codes for CASRDPYRDTLTNTGELFF. V gene TRBV28 combines with J gene TRBJ2-2; D is possibly TRBD1 (6 bases). The CDR3 covers 19 residues. From germline, CDR1 is MDHEN and CDR2 SYDVKM. V dropped 6 bases and J dropped 0 bases, with 23 bases sitting between them.

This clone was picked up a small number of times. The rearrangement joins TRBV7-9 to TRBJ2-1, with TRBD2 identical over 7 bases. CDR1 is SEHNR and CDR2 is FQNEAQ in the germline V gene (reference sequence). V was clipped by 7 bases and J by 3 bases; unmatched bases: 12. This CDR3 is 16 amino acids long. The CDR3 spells CASTPGTGGHYNEQFF. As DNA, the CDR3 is TGTGCCAGCACCCCCGGCACGGGAGGCCACTACAATGAGCAGTTCTTC.

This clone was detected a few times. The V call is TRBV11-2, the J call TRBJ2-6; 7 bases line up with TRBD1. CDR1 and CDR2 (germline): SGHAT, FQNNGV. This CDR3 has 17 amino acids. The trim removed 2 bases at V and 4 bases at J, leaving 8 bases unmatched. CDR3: CASSLSDRALGANVLTF. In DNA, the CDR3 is TGTGCCAGCAGCTTATCAGACAGGGCACTGGGGGCCAACGTCCTGACTTTC.

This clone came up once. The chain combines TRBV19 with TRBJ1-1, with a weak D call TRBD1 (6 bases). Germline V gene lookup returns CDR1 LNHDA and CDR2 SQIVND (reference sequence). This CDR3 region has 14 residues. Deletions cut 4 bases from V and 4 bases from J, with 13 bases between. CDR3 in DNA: TGTGCCAGTAGTAGCCCGGGACAAACCACTGAAGCTTTCTTT. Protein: CASSSPGQTTEAFF.

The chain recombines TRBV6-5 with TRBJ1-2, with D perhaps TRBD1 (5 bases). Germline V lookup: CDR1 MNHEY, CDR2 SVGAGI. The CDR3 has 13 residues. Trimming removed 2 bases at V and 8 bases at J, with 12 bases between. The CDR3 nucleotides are TGTGCCAGCAGTTACGGGGAGGGGACGGGCTACACCTTC. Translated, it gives CASSYGEGTGYTF.